The sequence of this TCR beta chain was determined in a study of radiotherapy plus CTLA-4 blockade in lung cancer (dated by TCRdb to the late 2010s). With respect to the entire study: Among the enrolled patients, approximately 18% had an objective response, and about 30% reached disease control. Findings and caveats that apply to the study as a whole: The strongest predictors of response, as reported, were early dynamic changes in blood T cell clones along with a rise in serum interferon-beta after radiation. After treatment with radiotherapy and ipilimumab, TCR clones that originated in tumors expanded in peripheral blood.

The study tested focal radiation therapy combined with CTLA-4 blockade (ipilimumab) in patients with chemo-refractory metastatic non-small-cell lung cancer. Inclusive of the bounding cysteine and phenylalanine, the CDR3 is 17 residues long. Only CDR3 DNA remains: 51 bases, in frame from the first base. The germline V gene gives CDR1 as ENHRY and CDR2 as SYGVKD. The germline V and J ends show losses of 4 bases and 0 bases respectively, and no gene match explains 9 bases of the junction. Library generation was performed with the immunoSEQ multiplex PCR assay. Entries here come from immuneACCESS through TCRdb and include only in-frame sequences with V and J called. Some clones fail to appear in such tables; in the studies checked, an unresolved V gene covers under half of the shortfall, and the cause of the remainder is unknown. The sample has about 32,000 clones on record, around 75% of them singletons. In total, the top ten clones hold around 14% of the sample.

Turning to this clone: The antigen it binds to is not known. No base quality information exists; no much larger clone differs at one position.

The clonotype was recovered from a human donor with non-small cell lung cancer that progressed on radiotherapy plus ipilimumab. This chain is built from TRBV10-3 and TRBJ2-1, with 7 bases in between that match TRBD2. The source was peripheral blood, collected from a patient treated with radiotherapy plus ipilimumab. The CDR3 protein: CAISGGLAESSYNEQFF. The nucleotide sequence reads as follows: TGTGCCATCAGTGGAGGGCTAGCGGAGAGCTCCTACAATGAGCAGTTCTTC.